The rows below give T cell receptor beta chains drawn from one sample of a study of control samples from healthy donors and cancer patients. Profiling relied on immunoSEQ multiplex PCR, and the TCRdb table lists in-frame clones only, not all of them. The sample lists 210,000 or so clones, about 91% occurring once. Material: blood. Receptor source: a man aged 25 to 40 in good health. Each CDR3 is given with its conserved first and last residue. D genes are given only for firm matches. Only part of the rows carry a size: once, few, many, or a class if the clone is expanded.

V gene	clone size	J gene	D gene	CDR3 protein	CDR3 DNA
TRBV6-5	NA	TRBJ2-2	TRBD2	CASSLAGAGELFF	TGTGCCAGCAGCTTAGCGGGGGCCGGGGAGCTGTTTTTT
TRBV6-1	NA	TRBJ2-7	TRBD1	CASSEVTGPYEQYF	TGTGCCAGCAGTGAAGTGACAGGGCCCTACGAGCAGTACTTC
TRBV4-1	NA	TRBJ2-2	TRBD2	CASSQGPSGGSTGELFF	TGCGCCAGCAGCCAAGGCCCTAGCGGGGGTAGCACCGGGGAGCTGTTTTTT
TRBV4-1	once	TRBJ1-1	NA	CASSQVKSRDTEAFF	TGCGCCAGCAGCCAAGTAAAAAGTAGGGACACTGAAGCTTTCTTT
TRBV3-1/TRBV3-2	once	TRBJ2-7	NA	CATGGLSDYEQYF	TGTGCCACCGGGGGACTTTCCGACTACGAGCAGTACTTC
TRBV4-1	NA	TRBJ1-2	NA	CASSQEFRANYGYTF	TGCGCCAGCAGCCAAGAATTCCGGGCGAACTATGGCTACACCTTC
TRBV19	NA	TRBJ1-5	NA	CASSLPGRRSNQPQHF	TGTGCCAGTAGTTTACCGGGGCGACGTAGCAATCAGCCCCAGCATTTT
TRBV7-9	NA	TRBJ2-7	NA	CASSYGEHEQYF	TGTGCCAGCAGCTATGGGGAACACGAGCAGTACTTC
TRBV19	NA	TRBJ2-3	NA	CASSEDSSSTDTQYF	TGTGCCAGTAGTGAAGACAGCAGTAGCACAGATACGCAGTATTTT
TRBV2	NA	TRBJ1-6	NA	CASRGESSYNSPLHF	TGTGCCAGCAGAGGGGAAAGCTCCTATAATTCACCCCTCCACTTT
TRBV27	NA	TRBJ2-3	NA	CASSFGLAIDTQYF	TGTGCCAGCAGTTTTGGTCTAGCAATAGATACGCAGTATTTT
TRBV7-9	NA	TRBJ2-3	NA	CASSFEDTQYF	TGTGCCAGCAGCTTCGAGGATACGCAGTATTTT
TRBV19	NA	TRBJ1-4	NA	CASTAEGYKKLFF	TGTGCCAGTACCGCAGAGGGATACAAAAAACTGTTTTTT
TRBV2	NA	TRBJ1-6	NA	CASSTGPMGDSPLHF	TGTGCCAGCAGTACGGGCCCTATGGGGGATTCACCCCTCCACTTT
TRBV6-5	NA	TRBJ2-1	TRBD2	CASRLGLANEQFF	TGTGCCAGCAGACTGGGACTAGCCAATGAGCAGTTCTTC
TRBV3-1/TRBV3-2	NA	TRBJ2-5	NA	CASSQGTVETQYF	TGTGCCAGCAGCCAGGGGACGGTGGAGACCCAGTACTTC
TRBV30	NA	TRBJ2-2	NA	CAWSVLVGELFF	TGTGCCTGGAGTGTACTTGTGGGGGAGCTGTTTTTT
TRBV5-1	NA	TRBJ2-3	TRBD1	CASRWGQGAQSDTQYF	TGCGCCAGCAGGTGGGGACAGGGGGCGCAGTCAGATACGCAGTATTTT
TRBV27	NA	TRBJ2-5	TRBD1	CASSQLTGGQGQETQYF	TGTGCCAGCAGTCAATTGACCGGGGGACAGGGCCAAGAGACCCAGTACTTC
TRBV5-4	NA	TRBJ2-1	TRBD2	CASSSRGGVYNEQFF	TGTGCCAGCAGCTCCCGGGGGGGCGTATACAATGAGCAGTTCTTC
TRBV10-1	NA	TRBJ2-3	NA	CASSEQRAEGIDTQYF	TGCGCCAGCAGTGAGCAAAGGGCGGAGGGGATAGATACGCAGTATTTT
TRBV29-1	NA	TRBJ1-4	NA	CSVEAGLANEKLFF	TGCAGCGTTGAAGCCGGCTTAGCCAATGAAAAACTGTTTTTT
TRBV29-1	NA	TRBJ2-3	NA	CSVRRAGTDTQYF	TGCAGCGTCCGGAGGGCTGGCACAGATACGCAGTATTTT
TRBV7-6	NA	TRBJ1-1	TRBD1	CASSPWTGVMNTEAFF	TGTGCCAGCAGCCCTTGGACAGGGGTCATGAACACTGAAGCTTTCTTT
TRBV9	NA	TRBJ1-2	NA	CASSVHAQGYGYTF	TGTGCCAGCAGCGTACACGCCCAGGGGTATGGCTACACCTTC
TRBV3-1/TRBV3-2	NA	TRBJ2-3	TRBD1	CASSSGDRDTQYF	TGTGCCAGCAGCTCGGGGGACAGGGATACGCAGTATTTT
TRBV29-1	NA	TRBJ1-6	NA	CSVVELPNSPLHF	TGCAGCGTCGTCGAATTACCTAATTCACCCCTCCACTTT
TRBV7-9	few	TRBJ2-7	TRBD2	CASSDSGVSREQYF	TGTGCCAGCAGCGATAGCGGGGTGAGTCGGGAGCAGTACTTC
TRBV12-3/TRBV12-4	NA	TRBJ1-1	NA	CASFRDTKKSAFF	TGTGCCAGCTTCCGGGACACCAAAAAGTCAGCTTTCTTT
TRBV19	once	TRBJ1-2	NA	CASSIAGGGYGYTF	TGTGCCAGTAGTATAGCGGGGGGCGGCTATGGCTACACCTTC
TRBV28	few	TRBJ1-5	TRBD1	CASVTGGGQPQHF	TGTGCCAGCGTCACAGGGGGCGGACAGCCCCAGCATTTT
TRBV3-1/TRBV3-2	NA	TRBJ2-3	TRBD2	CASSPRDRGRTGLAGTSTDTQYF	TGTGCCAGCAGCCCCCGGGACAGGGGTCGTACGGGACTAGCGGGGACTAGCACAGATACGCAGTATTTT
TRBV5-1	NA	TRBJ2-7	NA	CASSLGRVEGEQYF	TGCGCCAGCAGCTTGGGCAGGGTAGAAGGCGAGCAGTACTTC
TRBV18	NA	TRBJ2-7	TRBD2	CASSPQRGAPEQYF	TGTGCCAGCTCACCACAGCGGGGGGCCCCCGAGCAGTACTTC
TRBV5-6	NA	TRBJ2-2	NA	CASRRGSHTGELFF	TGTGCCAGCAGGAGGGGTAGTCACACCGGGGAGCTGTTTTTT
TRBV3-1/TRBV3-2	NA	TRBJ1-2	NA	CASSPRGRRGSGYGYTF	TGTGCCAGCAGCCCCCGGGGCAGGAGAGGATCGGGCTATGGCTACACCTTC
TRBV9	NA	TRBJ1-2	TRBD1	CASSARDRGLSYGYTF	TGTGCCAGCAGCGCCCGGGACAGGGGGCTTAGCTATGGCTACACCTTC
TRBV19	NA	TRBJ1-3	NA	CASSIRQDLSGNTIYF	TGTGCCAGTAGTATTCGACAGGACCTCTCTGGAAACACCATATATTTT
TRBV6-2/TRBV6-3	NA	TRBJ2-7	NA	CASSYNRVPYEQYF	TGTGCCAGCAGTTACAATAGGGTCCCCTACGAGCAGTACTTC
TRBV5-6	NA	TRBJ2-7	TRBD2	CASSLEVGLEEYEQYF	TGTGCCAGCAGCTTGGAGGTTGGACTAGAAGAATACGAGCAGTACTTC
TRBV24-1	NA	TRBJ2-3	TRBD1	CATNQGALDTQYF	TGTGCCACTAATCAGGGGGCCTTAGATACGCAGTATTTT
TRBV5-6	NA	TRBJ1-4	TRBD1	CASSTKGARTNEKLFF	TGTGCCAGCAGCACCAAGGGGGCGCGGACTAATGAAAAACTGTTTTTT
TRBV6-1	NA	TRBJ2-7	NA	CASSEASQGTYEQYF	TGTGCCAGCAGTGAAGCCTCACAGGGAACCTACGAGCAGTACTTC
TRBV7-2	NA	TRBJ1-4	TRBD1	CASRTGGTTNEKLFF	TGTGCCAGCCGGACAGGGGGCACAACTAATGAAAAACTGTTTTTT
TRBV2	NA	TRBJ1-1	NA	CASRGKGSQDTEAFF	TGTGCCAGCAGGGGGAAGGGGAGCCAGGACACTGAAGCTTTCTTT
TRBV29-1	NA	TRBJ1-2	NA	CSVAPPSDFYGYTF	TGCAGCGTTGCCCCCCCATCAGACTTCTATGGCTACACCTTC
TRBV6-4	NA	TRBJ2-1	TRBD1	CASSETGTGTFHEQFF	TGTGCCAGCAGTGAAACCGGGACAGGCACTTTCCATGAGCAGTTCTTC
TRBV2	NA	TRBJ1-1	TRBD1	CASSSTGSNTEAFF	TGTGCCAGCAGCTCGACAGGGTCAAACACTGAAGCTTTCTTT
TRBV6-5	NA	TRBJ1-4	TRBD1	CASRSGQGPEKLFF	TGTGCCAGCAGATCGGGACAGGGACCCGAAAAACTGTTTTTT
TRBV6-5	once	TRBJ1-4	NA	CASSGRDTTEKLFF	TGTGCCAGCAGCGGCCGGGACACCACCGAAAAACTGTTTTTT
TRBV7-9	NA	TRBJ2-2	NA	CASRTGELFF	TGTGCCAGTCGGACGGGGGAGCTGTTTTTT
TRBV15	NA	TRBJ1-5	NA	CATSEGGNQPQHF	TGTGCCACCAGTGAAGGGGGCAATCAGCCCCAGCATTTT
TRBV5-6	NA	TRBJ2-1	NA	CASSFESAGRANEQFF	TGTGCCAGCAGCTTTGAGTCGGCAGGGAGAGCCAATGAGCAGTTCTTC
TRBV10-1	NA	TRBJ1-6	TRBD1	CASSGSGGNSPLHF	TGCGCCAGCAGTGGATCAGGGGGTAATTCACCCCTCCACTTT
TRBV3-1/TRBV3-2	NA	TRBJ1-1	NA	CASSQERGANTEAFF	TGTGCCAGCAGCCAAGAGCGGGGCGCGAACACTGAAGCTTTCTTT